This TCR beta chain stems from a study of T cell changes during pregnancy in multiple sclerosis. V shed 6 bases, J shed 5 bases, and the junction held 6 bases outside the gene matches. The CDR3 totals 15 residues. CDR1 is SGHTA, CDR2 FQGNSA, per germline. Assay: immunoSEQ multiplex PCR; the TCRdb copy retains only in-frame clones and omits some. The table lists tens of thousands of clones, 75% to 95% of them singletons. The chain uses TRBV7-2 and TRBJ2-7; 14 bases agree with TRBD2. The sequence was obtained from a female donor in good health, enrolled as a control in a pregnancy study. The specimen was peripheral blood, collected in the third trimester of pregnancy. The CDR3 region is CASRQMGLAGDEQYF. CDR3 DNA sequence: TGTGCCAGCAGGCAAATGGGACTAGCGGGAGACGAGCAGTACTTC.